A single sample is the source of the 28 T cell receptor beta chains below, sequenced in a study of T-cell reconstitution after alpha-beta-depleted transplantation in children. It was with unique molecular identifiers that the TCRbeta library was prepared. TCRdb passed the PCR reads through MiXCR, listing each CDR3 protein once. The repertoire holds about 72,000 distinct CDR3 sequences, with about 7.3% as singletons. The starting material was PBMCs from the stem cell graft donor, obtained from the stem cell graft. The receptors come from a human donor who donated a stem cell graft to a child with acute lymphoblastic leukemia.

The chain links TRBV12-3 or TRBV12-4 to TRBJ2-5; a possible D gene is TRBD2 (5 bases). V was clipped by 0 bases and J by 2 bases, with 7 bases between them. The CDR3 contains 14 residues. The CDR3 region has the DNA TGTGCCAGCAGTTTAGCTGCGGGTCAAGAGACCCAGTACTTC. This sequence encodes CASSLAAGQETQYF.

The chain is built from TRBV20-1 and TRBJ2-3, with 10 bases that match TRBD2. Germline V gene data show CDR1 as DFQATT and CDR2 as SNEGSKA (reference sequence). The CDR3 length is 14 residues. DNA of the CDR3: TGCATTAAGCCTTTAGCGGGAGGAAGGGATACGCAGTATTTT. It specifies CIKPLAGGRDTQYF.

Ten or more counts support this clonotype. This chain uses TRBV16 with TRBJ1-2; 9 bases map to TRBD1. V shed 4 bases and J 4 bases; nucleotides not matched to a gene: 4. CDR1 is KGHSY, CDR2 FQNENV, per germline. This CDR3 is built from 14 residues. The CDR3 here is CASSRGQGIYGYTF. The DNA for the CDR3 is TGTGCCAGCAGCCGGGGACAGGGAATCTATGGCTACACCTTC.

The chain is built from TRBV5-8 and TRBJ2-4, with D perhaps matching TRBD2 (6 bases). This CDR3 is 14 amino acids long. Germline V gives CDR1 SGHTS, CDR2 YDEGEE. The V end was cut by 2 bases, the J end by 2 bases, with 8 bases between. CDR3 coding DNA: TGTGCCAGCAGCTTCCGGGGGTCCAAAAACATTCAGTACTTC. It codes for CASSFRGSKNIQYF.

The sample holds many counts of this clonotype. This CDR3 is CASSLLPSIRGQGSYEQYF. For the CDR3, the DNA is TGCGCCAGCAGCTTGCTGCCCTCGATAAGGGGACAGGGGTCCTACGAGCAGTACTTC. The chain uses TRBV5-1 and TRBJ2-7; 10 bases are shared with TRBD1. Germline CDR1 reads SGHRS; CDR2 reads YFSETQ. With 1 base clipped from V and 1 base from J, the junction kept 14 bases outside the gene matches. The CDR3 loop spans 19 amino acids.

This clonotype was seen only a few times. The chain recombines TRBV20-1 with TRBJ2-7; 15 bases map to TRBD2. CDR3 length: 17 amino acids. Germline lookup yields CDR1 DFQATT and CDR2 SNEGSKA (reference sequence). CDR3: CCAPTSGTSGRRYEQYF. The CDR3 bases are TGCTGCGCTCCCACTTCCGGGACTAGCGGGAGGAGGTACGAGCAGTACTTC.

V usage is TRBV2 and J usage is TRBJ1-4; D gene ambiguous. The CDR3 runs 13 residues. With 7 bases removed from V and 3 bases from J, the gap between germline ends came to 9 bases. Germline lookup yields CDR1 SNHLY and CDR2 FYNNEI. CDR3 nucleotides: TGTGCCAGCATCATTGGCGCTAATGAAAAACTGTTTTTT. This translates into CASIIGANEKLFF. The full variable domain, with the rest looked up from reference TRBV2 and TRBJ1-4, is EPEVTQTPSHQVTQMGQEVILRCVPISNHLYFYWYRQILGQKVEFLVSFYNNEISEKSEIFDDQFSVERPDGSNFTLKIRSTKLEDSAMYFCASIIGANEKLFFGSGTQLSVL.

This clonotype was detected ten times or more. The chain links TRBV6-2 or TRBV6-3 to TRBJ1-2, with a tentative D call TRBD1 (5 bases). The CDR3 sequence is 14 residues long. V was cut by 7 bases and J by 2 bases, with 14 bases left in between. Germline V gene data show CDR1 as MNHEY and CDR2 as SVGEGT. CDR3 loop: CASIPRDRNYGYTF. DNA for the CDR3: TGTGCCAGCATCCCCAGGGACCGAAACTATGGCTACACCTTC.

This clonotype occurred many times. The rearrangement joins TRBV3-1 to TRBJ1-1; D is unresolved. Deletions cut 0 bases from V and 1 base from J, with 15 bases between. Germline values: CDR1 LGHDT, CDR2 YNNKEL (reference sequence). The CDR3 runs to 17 residues. CDR3 coding DNA: TGTGCCAGCAGCCAAGATTCGGTATGGGAGGGGAACACTGAAGCTTTCTTT. It is translated as CASSQDSVWEGNTEAFF.

This clonotype appeared many times. This chain uses TRBV29-1 with TRBJ2-2, with D possibly matching TRBD1 (6 bases). With 4 bases removed from V and 3 bases from J, the gap between germline ends came to 12 bases. Germline V gene data show CDR1 as SQVTM and CDR2 as ANQGSEA. The CDR3 spans 14 residues. The CDR3 loop is CSVVQGWDTGELFF. In DNA form, the CDR3 reads TGCAGCGTTGTACAGGGATGGGACACCGGGGAGCTGTTTTTT.

This rearrangement joins TRBV5-4 to TRBJ1-4, with D unresolved. The germline CDR1 and CDR2 sequences are SGHNT and YYREEE (reference sequence). This CDR3 region has 15 residues. Trimming removed 2 bases from V and 0 bases from J, with 8 bases in between. Here the CDR3 DNA reads TGTGCCAGCAGCTTATTCTCTGCAACTAATGAAAAACTGTTTTTT. Translation gives CASSLFSATNEKLFF.

This clonotype was recorded many times. This chain uses TRBV6-2 or TRBV6-3 with TRBJ2-7; D could derive from TRBD1 or TRBD2 (5 bases each). Looked up from germline, CDR1 is MNHEY and CDR2 is SVGEGT. CDR3 size: 14 residues. The V and J ends lost 7 bases and 2 bases respectively, with 15 bases between them. The CDR3 nucleotides are TGTGCCAGCAAGCGGCAGGGTGGGACCTACGAGCAGTACTTC. Its protein is CASKRQGGTYEQYF.

This clonotype was seen ten or more times. This rearrangement joins TRBV5-1 to TRBJ2-5; D gene uncertain. Trimming pared 0 bases from V and 4 bases from J, leaving 13 bases between. Germline CDR1 SGHRS, CDR2 YFSETQ. The CDR3 length is 15 residues. CDR3 bases: TGCGCCAGCAGCTTGGAAGGGAATCAACGAGAGACCCAGTACTTC. As protein: CASSLEGNQRETQYF. Filled out from reference TRBV5-1 and TRBJ2-5, the complete variable domain reads KAGVTQTPRYLIKTRGQQVTLSCSPISGHRSVSWYQQTPGQGLQFLFEYFSETQRNKGNFPGRFSGRQFSNSRSEMNVSTLELGDSALYLCASSLEGNQRETQYFGPGTRLLVL.

The chain couples TRBV11-2 to TRBJ2-5, with D possibly TRBD1 on 6 matching bases. Germline V gene sequence: CDR1 SGHAT, CDR2 FQNNGV. The CDR3 is 14 amino acids. Trimming stripped 1 base from V and 3 bases from J, with 9 bases between. For the CDR3, the DNA is TGTGCCAGCAGCTTAGTTACAGGGAAAGAGACCCAGTACTTC. Its translation: CASSLVTGKETQYF.

This clonotype was counted ten times or more. The junction and the germline gene differ at one end; a read error may be behind it. V usage is TRBV6-5 and J usage is TRBJ2-5; TRBD1 matches at 8 bases. The CDR3 contains 13 residues. The germline V gene has CDR1 MNHEY and CDR2 SVGAGI. DNA for the CDR3: TGTGCCAGCAGTCTGGACAGGGTGGAGACCCATTACTTC. This translates into CASSLDRVETHYF.

V usage is TRBV2 and J usage is TRBJ1-4, with D possibly TRBD1 on 5 matching bases. The CDR3 has 14 residues. Between the trimmed V and J ends, which lost 6 bases and 10 bases, there was a span of 18 bases. CDR1 and CDR2 (germline): SNHLY, FYNNEI. CDR3 amino acids: CASRGTEGAGKLFF. Written as DNA, the CDR3 is TGTGCCAGCAGGGGGACCGAGGGTGCCGGAAAACTGTTTTTT.

This rearrangement joins TRBV12-5 to TRBJ1-6; perhaps TRBD1 as D (5 bases). Trimming removed 5 bases at V and 19 bases at J, with 15 bases between. The CDR3 has 11 amino acids. Germline assignment: CDR1 LGHNT and CDR2 FRNRAP. CDR3 bases: TGTGCTAGTGGTCCAGGGACCCCTCGGCACTTT. Translating gives CASGPGTPRHF.

This clonotype was counted at least ten times. The chain carries TRBV4-2 and TRBJ1-1; TRBD1 matches 7 bases. CDR1 is LGHNA and CDR2 is YNFKEQ in the germline V gene. The junction had 6 bases not matched to a gene; V was cut back by 4 bases and J by 1 base. The CDR3 runs 15 residues. CDR3 region: CASSPQGTGNTEAFF. For the CDR3, the DNA is TGTGCCAGCAGCCCACAGGGGACGGGGAACACTGAAGCTTTCTTT.

This clonotype appeared many times. This chain links TRBV5-1 with TRBJ2-3; D gene unclear. This CDR3 has 12 residues. Trimming removed 0 bases from V and 4 bases from J, with 3 bases in between. CDR1 is SGHRS and CDR2 is YFSETQ in the germline V gene. The CDR3 here is CASSLDADTQYF. CDR3 DNA: TGCGCCAGCAGCTTGGATGCAGATACGCAGTATTTT.

This clonotype has ten or more counts. This chain links TRBV5-1 with TRBJ2-2, with no clear D. With 4 bases removed from V and 0 bases from J, the gap between germline ends came to 13 bases. The germline CDR1 and CDR2 sequences are SGHRS and YFSETQ. This CDR3 has 16 amino acids. The CDR3 nucleotides read TGCGCCAGCAGCCCAGTCACTCTCTCGAACACCGGGGAGCTGTTTTTT. As protein: CASSPVTLSNTGELFF.

This clonotype was recorded a few times. The chain combines TRBV7-9 with TRBJ2-1; unclear D gene. Looked up from germline, CDR1 is SEHNR and CDR2 is FQNEAQ (reference sequence). Between the trimmed V and J ends, which lost 5 bases and 6 bases, there was a span of 14 bases. CDR3 size: 14 residues. The CDR3 region has the DNA TGTGCCAGCAGCCCGCGGACGGGCATCAATGAGCAGTTCTTC. Residues: CASSPRTGINEQFF. The whole variable domain, filled in from reference TRBV7-9 and TRBJ2-1, reads DTGVSQNPRHKITKRGQNVTFRCDPISEHNRLYWYRQTLGQGPEFLTYFQNEAQLEKSRLLSDRFSAERPKGSFSTLEIQRTEQGDSAMYLCASSPRTGINEQFFGPGTRLTVL.

This chain uses TRBV7-3 with TRBJ2-5; perhaps TRBD2 as D (6 bases). The CDR3 is made up of 12 amino acids. V was pared by 5 bases and J by 7 bases, with 11 bases between. Germline CDR1 SGHTA, CDR2 FQGTGA. The CDR3, as DNA: TGTGCCAGCAGCGAGACCGGGGGGACCCAGTACTTC. Its translation is CASSETGGTQYF.

This clonotype has at least ten counts. V gene TRBV7-9 combines with J gene TRBJ1-2; TRBD1 matches 7 bases. V was clipped by 4 bases and J by 8 bases; unmatched bases: 7. Germline V gene sequence: CDR1 SEHNR, CDR2 FQNEAQ (reference sequence). This CDR3 has 13 amino acids. The CDR3 DNA is TGTGCCAGCAGCTCACAGGGGTTAGACGGCTACACCTTC. Translated, it gives CASSSQGLDGYTF.

This clonotype was recorded at least ten times. The genes are TRBV12-3 or TRBV12-4 and TRBJ2-2; no firm D call. The CDR3 contains 14 residues. Trimming shortened V by 8 bases and J by 1 base, and 11 bases separated the two germline ends. CDR3 in DNA: TGTGCCAGCTGCGGTCAGCTGAACACCGGGGAGCTGTTTTTT. Its protein is CASCGQLNTGELFF.

This clonotype was recorded at least ten times. The chain links TRBV20-1 to TRBJ2-3; 8 bases match TRBD1. V dropped 5 bases and J dropped 1; count of bases not matched to a gene: 5. CDR3 length equals 14 residues. Germline CDR1 reads DFQATT; CDR2 reads SNEGSKA (reference sequence). The CDR3 region is CSALQGEGTDTQYF. CDR3 coding DNA: TGCAGTGCTTTACAGGGGGAAGGCACAGATACGCAGTATTTT.

V usage is TRBV6-2 or TRBV6-3 and J usage is TRBJ2-3; a possible D gene is TRBD2 (6 bases). Looked up from germline, CDR1 is MNHEY and CDR2 is SVGEGT. The CDR3 consists of 13 residues. V lost 6 bases, J lost 6 bases, and 13 bases lay in between. Written as DNA, the CDR3 is TGTGCCAGCAGGAAGACTAGTGCGGATACGCAGTATTTT. Translating gives CASRKTSADTQYF.

This clonotype was counted at least ten times. CDR3 loop: CANVIGANVLTF. CDR3 bases: TGTGCCAACGTAATCGGGGCCAACGTCCTGACTTTC. The chain is built from TRBV7-2 and TRBJ2-6; D gene ambiguous. This CDR3 is built from 12 residues. Germline V gives CDR1 SGHTA, CDR2 FQGNSA. Trimming removed 10 bases from V and 4 bases from J, with 8 bases in between.

This clonotype turned up a few times. The rearrangement uses TRBV6-1 and TRBJ2-2; D is unresolved. The V end lost 3 bases, the J end lost 6 bases, and 14 bases lay between the germline ends. Per the germline V gene, CDR1 is MNHNS and CDR2 is SASEGT. The CDR3 length is 15 residues. CDR3 in amino acids: CASSDEEFEAGELFF. The CDR3 coding sequence is TGTGCCAGCAGTGACGAAGAGTTTGAAGCCGGGGAGCTGTTTTTT.